This T cell receptor beta chain stems from a study of Tregs in tolerant kidney transplant recipients (dated by TCRdb to about 2019). Study-level background: Before combined kidney and bone marrow transplantation, this study identified donor-specific regulatory T cells using TCRbeta sequencing and then followed those same cells after transplant. General conclusions and limits of the study: Biological reproducibility was not directly assessed, although technical replication error appeared to be minimal. In tolerant patients, donor-specific Tregs expanded more than Tregs overall, which suggests antigen-driven rather than nonspecific expansion. The most biologically relevant and donor-specific TCRbeta repertoire appeared to be identified by expanding Tregs with activated donor B cells. Because the study included only a small number of patients, the results must be confirmed in larger populations and under other immunosuppression protocols. Because the PCR primers were changed over time for some patients, nucleotide-level comparison could not be performed across the samples from those patients.

As for this clone: Its antigen has not been determined. No clone much larger than this one lies a single base away; base qualities are absent.

Related donors were used in the transplants with nonmyeloablative bone marrow transplantation, and mixed chimerism was transient in the human trials. Unstimulated Tregs (CD4+CD25+CD127-), CD4+ non-Tregs (CD4+CD25-), CD4 and CD8 cells were FACS-sorted from thawed PBMCs. A few combined kidney and bone marrow transplant recipients from the ITN036ST trial were included as patients, and samples were available only from these trial subjects. Healthy control blood was processed by Ficoll density gradient to PBMCs and cryopreserved; patient PBMCs were collected before and after transplant. For TCRbeta CDR3 sequencing, genomic DNA was extracted from sorted cells using the QIAGEN DNeasy Blood and Tissue Kit. Through immunoSEQ, high-throughput TCRbeta CDR3 sequencing was done commercially, including PCR amplification with internal controls and bias correction. From the authors' description of their analysis: Unique productive TCRbeta sequences were defined by CDR3 nucleotide sequence when primers matched and otherwise by CDR3 amino acid sequence together with Vbeta and Jbeta genes. To correct for sorting error, sequences found in more than one sorted population at a frequency ratio of 2:1 or less were discarded, and the remaining shared sequences were assigned to the population with the higher frequency. Sequences were defined as donor-reactive when expanded at least 5-fold in CFSE-low cells versus unstimulated cells and present at a frequency of at least 0.01% in CFSE-low cells. Repertoire divergence was quantified by Jensen-Shannon divergence calculated from the top 100 TCRbeta sequences ranked by frequency. For samples with multiple sequencing runs, sorting error was corrected in each run separately before the runs were combined. TCRdb mirrors the immuneACCESS table, restricted to in-frame sequences. Some clones are absent from its copies; in checked studies, under half trace to an unresolved V gene, and the reason for the others is unknown. D and trimming come from the DNA, and the V and J calls and clone size come from that table. The sample table contains about 50,000 clones; only one count was recorded for approximately 89% of them. About 16% of the sample goes to the ten largest clones.

From a lookup of the germline V gene (reference sequence), CDR1 and CDR2 are MNHEY and SMNVEV. Spanning cysteine to phenylalanine, the CDR3 consists of 12 amino acids. Only the CDR3 part of the read is kept: 36 bases, read in frame from the first base. Ends trimmed: V by 5 bases, J by 7 bases; bases unmatched to a gene: 5. The V and J segments used are TRBV27 and TRBJ2-7, with 7 bases in between that match TRBD1. This material consisted of CD8+ T cells from blood (PBMCs), taken 12 months after the transplant. The sequence came from a human patient who received a combined kidney and bone marrow transplant. Once a transplant has taken place, some T cells may be donor derived. The nucleotide sequence is TGTGCCAGCAGTCCACAGGGGAGAGAGCAGTACTTC. This translates into CASSPQGREQYF.